This TCR beta chain was observed in a study of blood T cell repertoires in COVID-19. The overall study: Spain, Italy and the United States supplied samples that represented acute and convalescent COVID-19. T cells, B-cell-depleted T cells, or PBMCs provided the cDNA or gDNA that served as material.

As processed by the authors: By means of reference gene primer amplification, nucleated cell counts were estimated. Method: immunoSEQ multiplex PCR; TCRdb's copy keeps in-frame clones and lacks some. That table furnishes V, J and clone size, whereas the DNA furnished D and trimming. The repertoire holds about 32,000 clones, about 89% seen once, with approximately 3.7% in the top ten. After removal of 3 bases from V and 10 bases from J, the junction contained 7 bases not matched to a gene. The CDR3 has 13 residues. CDR1 and CDR2 (germline): GTSNPN, SVGIG (reference sequence). The TCR sequence derives from a man aged 55 to 69 with acute or convalescent COVID-19. The chain links TRBV30 to TRBJ1-4; 8 bases fit TRBD1. Sample: peripheral blood. CDR3 loop: CAWSVSGGGKLFF. DNA of the CDR3: TGTGCCTGGAGCGTTTCAGGGGGCGGAAAACTGTTTTTT. The full variable domain, its missing parts supplied by reference TRBV30 and TRBJ1-4, is SQTIHQWPATLVQPVGSPLSLECTVEGTSNPNLYWYRQAAGRGLQLLFYSVGIGQISSEVPQNLSASRPQDRQFILSSKKLLLSDSGFYLCAWSVSGGGKLFFGSGTQLSVL.